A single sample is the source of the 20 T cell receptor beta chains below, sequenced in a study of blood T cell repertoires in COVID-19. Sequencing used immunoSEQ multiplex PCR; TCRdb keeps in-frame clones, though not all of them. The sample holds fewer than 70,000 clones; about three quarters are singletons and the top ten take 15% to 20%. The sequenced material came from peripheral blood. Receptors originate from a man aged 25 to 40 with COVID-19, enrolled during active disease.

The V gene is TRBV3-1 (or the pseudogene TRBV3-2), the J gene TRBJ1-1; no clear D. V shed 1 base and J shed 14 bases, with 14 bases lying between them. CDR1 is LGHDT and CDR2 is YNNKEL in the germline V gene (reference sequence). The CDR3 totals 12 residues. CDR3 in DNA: TGTGCCAGCAGCCAAGGGGAGGGTACATCCTTCTTT. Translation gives CASSQGEGTSFF.

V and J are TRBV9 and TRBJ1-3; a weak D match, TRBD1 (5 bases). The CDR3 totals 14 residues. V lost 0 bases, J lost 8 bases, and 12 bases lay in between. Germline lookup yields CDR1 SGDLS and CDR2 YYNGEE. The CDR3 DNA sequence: TGTGCCAGCAGCGTAGGGGTCAGGGAGGACACCATATATTTT. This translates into CASSVGVREDTIYF.

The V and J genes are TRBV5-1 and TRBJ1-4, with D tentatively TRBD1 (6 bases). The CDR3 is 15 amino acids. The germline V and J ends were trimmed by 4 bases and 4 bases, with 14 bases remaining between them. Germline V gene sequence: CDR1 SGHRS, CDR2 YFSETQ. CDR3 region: CASSGNTGINEKLFF. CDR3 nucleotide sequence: TGCGCCAGCAGCGGGAATACAGGGATTAATGAAAAACTGTTTTTT.

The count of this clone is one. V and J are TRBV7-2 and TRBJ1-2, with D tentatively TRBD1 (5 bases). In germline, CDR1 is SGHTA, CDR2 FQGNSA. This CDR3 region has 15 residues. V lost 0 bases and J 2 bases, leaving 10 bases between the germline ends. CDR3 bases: TGTGCCAGCAGCTTAGCGGGGCACCGAAACTATGGCTACACCTTC. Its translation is CASSLAGHRNYGYTF.

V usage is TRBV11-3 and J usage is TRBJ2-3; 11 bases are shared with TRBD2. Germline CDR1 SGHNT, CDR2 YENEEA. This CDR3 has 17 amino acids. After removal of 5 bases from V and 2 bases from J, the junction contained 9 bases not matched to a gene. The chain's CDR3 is CASSPSISGGATDTQYF. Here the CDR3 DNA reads TGTGCCAGCAGCCCTTCCATTAGCGGGGGGGCCACAGATACGCAGTATTTT.

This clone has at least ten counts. This CDR3 is CASSIGTGPEKLFF. CDR3 nucleotide sequence: TGTGCCAGTAGTATAGGTACAGGGCCTGAAAAACTGTTTTTT. This rearrangement joins TRBV19 to TRBJ1-4, with TRBD1 as a possible D gene (6 bases). The CDR3 is 14 amino acids. The germline gives CDR1 LNHDA, CDR2 SQIVND (reference sequence). The V end was cut by 1 base, the J end by 7 bases, with 10 bases between.

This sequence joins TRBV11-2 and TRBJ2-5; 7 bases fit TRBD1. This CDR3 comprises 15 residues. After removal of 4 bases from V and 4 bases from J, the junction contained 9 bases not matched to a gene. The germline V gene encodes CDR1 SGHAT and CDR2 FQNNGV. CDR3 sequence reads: CASSSSPGTVETQYF. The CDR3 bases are TGTGCCAGCAGCTCGTCGCCCGGGACAGTAGAGACCCAGTACTTC.

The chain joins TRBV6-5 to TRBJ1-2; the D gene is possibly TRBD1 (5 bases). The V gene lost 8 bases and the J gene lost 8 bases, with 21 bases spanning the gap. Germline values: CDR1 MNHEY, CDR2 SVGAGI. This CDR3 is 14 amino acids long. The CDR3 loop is CASSPPRPGEGYTF. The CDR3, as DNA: TGTGCCAGCTCTCCCCCCCGTCCGGGGGAGGGCTACACCTTC.

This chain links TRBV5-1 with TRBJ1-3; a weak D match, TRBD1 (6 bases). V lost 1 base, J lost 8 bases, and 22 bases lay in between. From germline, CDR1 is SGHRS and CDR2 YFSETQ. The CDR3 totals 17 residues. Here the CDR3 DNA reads TGCGCCAGCAGCTTGCGGCTGTCTATTACAGGGTACGACACCATATATTTT. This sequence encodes CASSLRLSITGYDTIYF.

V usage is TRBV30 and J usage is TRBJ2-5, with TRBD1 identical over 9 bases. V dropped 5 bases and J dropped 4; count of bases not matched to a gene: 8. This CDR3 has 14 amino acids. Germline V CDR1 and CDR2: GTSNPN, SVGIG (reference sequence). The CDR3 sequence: CAWGRGQGGETQYF. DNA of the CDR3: TGTGCCTGGGGTAGGGGACAGGGCGGAGAGACCCAGTACTTC.

CDR3 nucleotide sequence: TGCGCCAGCAGCCAAGAAGGGGTTTACACCGGGGAGCTGTTTTTT. Its protein product is CASSQEGVYTGELFF. V is TRBV4-3 and J is TRBJ2-2, with a possible D match to TRBD1 (5 bases). Per the germline V gene, CDR1 is LGHNA and CDR2 is YSLEER. This CDR3 spans 15 amino acids. With 0 bases removed from V and 3 bases from J, the gap between germline ends came to 8 bases.

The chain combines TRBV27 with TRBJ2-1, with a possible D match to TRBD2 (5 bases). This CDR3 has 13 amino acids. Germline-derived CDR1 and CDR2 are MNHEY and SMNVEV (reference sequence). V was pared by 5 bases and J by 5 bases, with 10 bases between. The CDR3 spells CASSQLVHNEQFF. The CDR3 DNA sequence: TGTGCCAGCAGTCAACTAGTCCACAATGAGCAGTTCTTC.

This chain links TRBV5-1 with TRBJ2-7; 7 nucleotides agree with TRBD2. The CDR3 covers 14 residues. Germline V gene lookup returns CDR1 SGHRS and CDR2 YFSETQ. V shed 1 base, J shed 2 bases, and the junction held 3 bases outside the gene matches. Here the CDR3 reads CASSLIGTTYEQYF. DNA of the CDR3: TGCGCCAGCAGCTTGATCGGGACTACCTACGAGCAGTACTTC.

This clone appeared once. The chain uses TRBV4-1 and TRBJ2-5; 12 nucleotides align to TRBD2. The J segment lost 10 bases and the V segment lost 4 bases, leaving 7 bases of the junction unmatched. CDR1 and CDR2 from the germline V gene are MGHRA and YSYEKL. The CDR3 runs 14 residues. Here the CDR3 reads CASSRQTSGSSQYF. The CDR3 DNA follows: TGCGCCAGCAGCCGACAGACTAGCGGGAGTAGCCAGTACTTC.

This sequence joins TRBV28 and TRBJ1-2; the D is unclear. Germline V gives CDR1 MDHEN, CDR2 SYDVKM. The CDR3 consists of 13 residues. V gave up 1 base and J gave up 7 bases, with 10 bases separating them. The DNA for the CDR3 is TGTGCCAGCAGTTTATCCCTTGTGAGTGGCTACACCTTC. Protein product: CASSLSLVSGYTF.

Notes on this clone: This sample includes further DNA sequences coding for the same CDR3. The CDR3 DNA sequence: TGTGCCAGCACCTGGGAGGGTGTTAATTCACCCCTCCACTTT. Translating it yields CASTWEGVNSPLHF. The V call is TRBV28, the J call TRBJ1-6; D call uncertain. The V end lost 7 bases, the J end lost 6 bases, and 13 bases lay between the germline ends. The CDR3 spans 14 residues. Germline V lookup: CDR1 MDHEN, CDR2 SYDVKM.

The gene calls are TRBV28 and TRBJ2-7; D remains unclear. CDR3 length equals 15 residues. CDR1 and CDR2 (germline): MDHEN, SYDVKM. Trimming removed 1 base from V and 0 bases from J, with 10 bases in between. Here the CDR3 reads CASSLYWASSYEQYF. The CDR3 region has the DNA TGTGCCAGCAGTTTATATTGGGCATCCTCCTACGAGCAGTACTTC. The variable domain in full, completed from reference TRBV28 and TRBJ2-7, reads DVKVTQSSRYLVKRTGEKVFLECVQDMDHENMFWYRQDPGLGLRLIYFSYDVKMKEKGDIPEGYSVSREKKERFSLILESASTNQTSMYLCASSLYWASSYEQYFGPGTRLTVT.

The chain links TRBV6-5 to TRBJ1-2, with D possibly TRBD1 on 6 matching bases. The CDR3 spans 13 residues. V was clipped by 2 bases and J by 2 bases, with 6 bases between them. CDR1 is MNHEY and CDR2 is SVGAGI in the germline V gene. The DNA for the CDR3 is TGTGCCAGCAGTTACGGACAGAACTATGGCTACACCTTC. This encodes CASSYGQNYGYTF.

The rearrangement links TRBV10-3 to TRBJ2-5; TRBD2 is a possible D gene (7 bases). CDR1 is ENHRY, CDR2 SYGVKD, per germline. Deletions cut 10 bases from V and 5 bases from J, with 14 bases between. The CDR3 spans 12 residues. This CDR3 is CATRRGGETQYF. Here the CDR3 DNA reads TGTGCCACGCGAAGGGGGGGGGAGACCCAGTACTTC.

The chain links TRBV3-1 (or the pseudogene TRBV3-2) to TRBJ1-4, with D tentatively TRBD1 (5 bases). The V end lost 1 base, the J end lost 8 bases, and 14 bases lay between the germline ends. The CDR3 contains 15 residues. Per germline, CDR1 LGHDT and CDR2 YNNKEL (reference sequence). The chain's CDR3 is CASSQAGVQLEKLFF. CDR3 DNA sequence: TGTGCCAGCAGCCAAGCGGGGGTACAGTTGGAAAAACTGTTTTTT.